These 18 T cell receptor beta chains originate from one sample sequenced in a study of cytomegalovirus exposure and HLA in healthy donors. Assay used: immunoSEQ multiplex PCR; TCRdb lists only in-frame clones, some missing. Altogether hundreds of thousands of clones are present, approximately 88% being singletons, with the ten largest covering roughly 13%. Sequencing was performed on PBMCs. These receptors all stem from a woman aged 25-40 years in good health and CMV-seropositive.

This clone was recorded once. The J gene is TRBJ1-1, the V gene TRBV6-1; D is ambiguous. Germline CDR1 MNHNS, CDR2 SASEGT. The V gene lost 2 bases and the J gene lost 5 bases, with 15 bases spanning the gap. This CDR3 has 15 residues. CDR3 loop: CASSELSGSGTEAFF. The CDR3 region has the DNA TGTGCCAGCAGTGAACTGAGCGGGTCTGGGACTGAAGCTTTCTTT.

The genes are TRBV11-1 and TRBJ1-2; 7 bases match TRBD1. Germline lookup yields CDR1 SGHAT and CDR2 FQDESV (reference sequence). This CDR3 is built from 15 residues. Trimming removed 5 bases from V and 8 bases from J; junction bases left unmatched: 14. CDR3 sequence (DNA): TGTGCCAGCAGCCTTCGGAGGGGACAGCTCTGGGGCTACACCTTC. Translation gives CASSLRRGQLWGYTF.

This CDR3 reads CASSVSGTIDTEAFF. The CDR3 coding sequence is TGTGCCAGCAGCGTATCCGGGACAATAGACACTGAAGCTTTCTTT. The J gene is TRBJ1-1, the V gene TRBV9, with TRBD1 as a possible D gene (6 bases). The CDR3 length is 15 residues. Germline V gene data show CDR1 as SGDLS and CDR2 as YYNGEE. Trimming took 1 base from V and 3 from J, leaving 13 bases between them.

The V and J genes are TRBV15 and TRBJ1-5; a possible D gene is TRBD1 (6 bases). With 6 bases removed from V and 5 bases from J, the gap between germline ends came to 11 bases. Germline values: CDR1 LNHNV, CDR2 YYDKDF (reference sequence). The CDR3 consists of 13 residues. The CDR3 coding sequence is TGTGCCACCAGAGGCAGGGGCCATCAGCCCCAGCATTTT. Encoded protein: CATRGRGHQPQHF.

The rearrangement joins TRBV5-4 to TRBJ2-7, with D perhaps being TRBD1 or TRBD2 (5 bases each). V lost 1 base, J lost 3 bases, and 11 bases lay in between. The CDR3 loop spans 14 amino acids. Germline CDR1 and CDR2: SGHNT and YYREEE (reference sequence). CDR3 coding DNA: TGTGCCAGCAGCTTGCGGGACGGCGACTACGAGCAGTACTTC. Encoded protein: CASSLRDGDYEQYF.

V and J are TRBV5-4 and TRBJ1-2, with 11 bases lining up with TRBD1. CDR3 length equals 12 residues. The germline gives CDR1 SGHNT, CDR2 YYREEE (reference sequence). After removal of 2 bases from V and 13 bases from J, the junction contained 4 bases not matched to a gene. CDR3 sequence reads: CASSLGQGALTF. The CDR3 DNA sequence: TGTGCCAGCAGCTTAGGACAGGGGGCCCTCACCTTC. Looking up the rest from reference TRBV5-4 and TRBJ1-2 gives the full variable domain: ETGVTQSPTHLIKTRGQQVTLRCSSQSGHNTVSWYQQALGQGPQFIFQYYREEENGRGNFPPRFSGLQFPNYSSELNVNALELDDSALYLCASSLGQGALTFGSGTRLTVV.

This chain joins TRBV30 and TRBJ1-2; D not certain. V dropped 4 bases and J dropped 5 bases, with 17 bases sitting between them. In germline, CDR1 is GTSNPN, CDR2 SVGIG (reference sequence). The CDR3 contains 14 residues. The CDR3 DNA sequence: TGTGCCTGGAACCCCTCGGGCAGGTCTTATGGCTACACCTTC. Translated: CAWNPSGRSYGYTF.

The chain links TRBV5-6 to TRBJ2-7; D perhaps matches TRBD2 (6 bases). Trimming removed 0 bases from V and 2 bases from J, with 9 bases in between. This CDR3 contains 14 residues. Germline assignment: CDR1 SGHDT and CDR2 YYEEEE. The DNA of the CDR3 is TGTGCCAGCAGCTTGGGGCGGGGACCCTACGAGCAGTACTTC. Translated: CASSLGRGPYEQYF.

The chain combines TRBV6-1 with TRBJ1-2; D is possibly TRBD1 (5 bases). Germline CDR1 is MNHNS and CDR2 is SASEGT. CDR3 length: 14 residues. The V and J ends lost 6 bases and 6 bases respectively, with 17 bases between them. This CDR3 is CASRPTGTGNGYTF. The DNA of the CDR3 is TGTGCCAGCAGGCCAACCGGGACCGGGAATGGCTACACCTTC.

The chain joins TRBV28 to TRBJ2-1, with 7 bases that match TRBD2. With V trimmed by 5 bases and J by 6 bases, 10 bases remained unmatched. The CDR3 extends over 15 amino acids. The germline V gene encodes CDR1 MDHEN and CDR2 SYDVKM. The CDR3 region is CASSKPGLELNEQFF. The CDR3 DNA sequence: TGTGCCAGCAGTAAACCCGGACTAGAGCTCAATGAGCAGTTCTTC.

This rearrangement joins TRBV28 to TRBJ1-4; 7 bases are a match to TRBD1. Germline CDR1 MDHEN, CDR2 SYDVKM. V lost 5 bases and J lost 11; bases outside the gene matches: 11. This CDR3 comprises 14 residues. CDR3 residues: CASSGPRGELKLFF. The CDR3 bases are TGTGCCAGCAGTGGACCCAGGGGGGAATTGAAACTGTTTTTT.

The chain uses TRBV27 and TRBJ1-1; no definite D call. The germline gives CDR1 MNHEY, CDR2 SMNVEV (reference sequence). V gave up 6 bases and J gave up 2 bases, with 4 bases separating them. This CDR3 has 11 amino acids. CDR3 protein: CASRHNTEAFF. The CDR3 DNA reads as TGTGCCAGCAGACATAACACTGAAGCTTTCTTT.

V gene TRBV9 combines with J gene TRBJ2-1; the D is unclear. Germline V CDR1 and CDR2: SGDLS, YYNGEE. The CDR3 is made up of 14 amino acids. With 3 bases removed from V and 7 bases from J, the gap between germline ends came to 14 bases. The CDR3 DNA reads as TGTGCCAGCAGCGCCCTATACAGCGAAAATGAGCAGTTCTTC. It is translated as CASSALYSENEQFF.

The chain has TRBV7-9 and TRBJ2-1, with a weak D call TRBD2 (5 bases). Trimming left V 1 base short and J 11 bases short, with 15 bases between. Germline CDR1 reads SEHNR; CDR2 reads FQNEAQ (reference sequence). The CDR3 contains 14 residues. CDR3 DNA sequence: TGTGCCAGCAGCTTAGGCCTAGAGCGGTTTCAGCAGTTCTTC. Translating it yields CASSLGLERFQQFF.

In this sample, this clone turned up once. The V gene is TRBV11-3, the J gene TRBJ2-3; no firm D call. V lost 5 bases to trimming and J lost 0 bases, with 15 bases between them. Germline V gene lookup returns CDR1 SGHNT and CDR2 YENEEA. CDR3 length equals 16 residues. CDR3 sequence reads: CASSTTDGTSTDTQYF. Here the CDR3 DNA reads TGTGCCAGCAGCACGACGGACGGTACTAGCACAGATACGCAGTATTTT.

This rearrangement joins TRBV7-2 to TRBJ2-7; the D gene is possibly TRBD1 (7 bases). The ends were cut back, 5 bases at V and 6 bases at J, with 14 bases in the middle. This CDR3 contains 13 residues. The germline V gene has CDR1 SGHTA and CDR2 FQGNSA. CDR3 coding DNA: TGTGCCAGCAGCACGGACAGGAGGGCCGAGCAGTACTTC. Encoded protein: CASSTDRRAEQYF.

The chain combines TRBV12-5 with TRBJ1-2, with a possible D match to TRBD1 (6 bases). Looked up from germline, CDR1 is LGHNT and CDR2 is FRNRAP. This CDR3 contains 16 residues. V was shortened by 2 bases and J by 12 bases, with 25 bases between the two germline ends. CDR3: CASGLPPSGTPVFNTF. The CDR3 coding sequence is TGTGCTAGTGGTTTGCCACCTTCCGGGACACCGGTATTTAACACCTTC.

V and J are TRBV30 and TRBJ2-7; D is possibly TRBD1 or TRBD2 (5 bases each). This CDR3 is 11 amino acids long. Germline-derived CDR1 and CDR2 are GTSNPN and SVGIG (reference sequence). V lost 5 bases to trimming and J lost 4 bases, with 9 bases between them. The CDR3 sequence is CAWGGLYEQYF. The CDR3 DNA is TGTGCCTGGGGGGGATTATACGAGCAGTACTTC. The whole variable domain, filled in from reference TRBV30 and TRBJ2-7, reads SQTIHQWPATLVQPVGSPLSLECTVEGTSNPNLYWYRQAAGRGLQLLFYSVGIGQISSEVPQNLSASRPQDRQFILSSKKLLLSDSGFYLCAWGGLYEQYFGPGTRLTVT.